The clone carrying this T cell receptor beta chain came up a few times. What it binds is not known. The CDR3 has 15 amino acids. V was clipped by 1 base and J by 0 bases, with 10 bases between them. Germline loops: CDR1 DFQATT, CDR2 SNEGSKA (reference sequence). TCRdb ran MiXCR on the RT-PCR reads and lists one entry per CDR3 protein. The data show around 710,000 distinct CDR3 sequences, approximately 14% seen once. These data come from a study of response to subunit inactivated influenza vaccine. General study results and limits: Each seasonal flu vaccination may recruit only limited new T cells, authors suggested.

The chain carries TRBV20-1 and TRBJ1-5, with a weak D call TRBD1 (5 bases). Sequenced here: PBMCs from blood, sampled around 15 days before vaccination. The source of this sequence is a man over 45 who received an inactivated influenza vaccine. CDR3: CSARGTLSSNQPQHF. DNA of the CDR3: TGCAGTGCTAGAGGGACACTTTCTAGCAATCAGCCCCAGCATTTT.